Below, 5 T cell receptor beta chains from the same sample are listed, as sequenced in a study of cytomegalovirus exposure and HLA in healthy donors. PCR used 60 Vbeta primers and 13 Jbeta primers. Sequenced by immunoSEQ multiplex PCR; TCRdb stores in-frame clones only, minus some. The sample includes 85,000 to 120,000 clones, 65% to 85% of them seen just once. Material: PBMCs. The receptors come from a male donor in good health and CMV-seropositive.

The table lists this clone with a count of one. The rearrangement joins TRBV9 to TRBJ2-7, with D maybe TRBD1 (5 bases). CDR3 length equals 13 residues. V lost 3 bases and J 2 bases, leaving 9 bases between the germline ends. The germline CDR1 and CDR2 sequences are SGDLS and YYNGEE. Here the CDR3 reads CASSATGAYEQYF. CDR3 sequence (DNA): TGTGCCAGCAGCGCCACAGGCGCCTACGAGCAGTACTTC.

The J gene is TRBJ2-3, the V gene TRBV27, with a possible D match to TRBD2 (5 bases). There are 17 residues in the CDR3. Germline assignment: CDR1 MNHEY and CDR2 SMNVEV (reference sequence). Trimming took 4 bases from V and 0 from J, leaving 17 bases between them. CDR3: CASSSPKGAASTDTQYF. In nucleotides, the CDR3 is TGTGCCAGCAGTTCCCCCAAGGGAGCGGCTAGCACAGATACGCAGTATTTT.

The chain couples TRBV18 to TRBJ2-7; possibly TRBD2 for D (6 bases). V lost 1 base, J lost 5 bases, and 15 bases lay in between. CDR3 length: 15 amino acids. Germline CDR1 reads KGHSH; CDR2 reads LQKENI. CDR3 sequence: CASSPQRASEDEQYF. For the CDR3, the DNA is TGTGCCAGCTCACCACAAAGGGCTAGCGAGGACGAGCAGTACTTC. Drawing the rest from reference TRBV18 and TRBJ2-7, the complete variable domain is NAGVMQNPRHLVRRRGQEARLRCSPMKGHSHVYWYRQLPEEGLKFMVYLQKENIIDESGMPKERFSAEFPKEGPSILRIQQVVRGDSAAYFCASSPQRASEDEQYFGPGTRLTVT.

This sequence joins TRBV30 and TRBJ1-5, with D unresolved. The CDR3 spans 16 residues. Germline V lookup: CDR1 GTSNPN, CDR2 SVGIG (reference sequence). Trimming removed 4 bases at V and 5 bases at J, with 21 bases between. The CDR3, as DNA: TGTGCCTGGACCAAGTCCCTGACACAGCCCGATCAGCCCCAGCATTTT. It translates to CAWTKSLTQPDQPQHF.

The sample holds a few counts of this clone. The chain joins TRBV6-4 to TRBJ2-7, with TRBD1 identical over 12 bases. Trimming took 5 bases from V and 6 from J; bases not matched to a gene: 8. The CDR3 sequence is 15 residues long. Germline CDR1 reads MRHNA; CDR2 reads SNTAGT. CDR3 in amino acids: CASSIGGTGGSEQYF. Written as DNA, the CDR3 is TGTGCCAGCAGTATTGGGGGGACAGGGGGCTCCGAGCAGTACTTC.